The 27 T cell receptor beta chains below come from one sample, sequenced in a study of cytomegalovirus exposure and HLA in healthy donors. 13 Jbeta primers and 60 Vbeta primers were used for the PCR. Profiling relied on immunoSEQ multiplex PCR, and the TCRdb table lists in-frame clones only, not all of them. This sample has more than 150,000 clones, with less than 80% found just once. Source material: PBMCs. The receptors were sampled from a man between 18 and 35 years old in good health and CMV-seronegative.

This chain links TRBV9 with TRBJ1-2; 7 bases map to TRBD1. After removal of 0 bases from V and 3 bases from J, the junction contained 8 bases not matched to a gene. CDR3 size: 16 residues. Germline-derived CDR1 and CDR2 are SGDLS and YYNGEE. CDR3 residues: CASSVGDSPRHYGYTF. The CDR3 DNA sequence: TGTGCCAGCAGCGTAGGGGACAGCCCTCGGCACTATGGCTACACCTTC. Combining the CDR3 with reference TRBV9 and TRBJ1-2 gives the whole variable domain DSGVTQTPKHLITATGQRVTLRCSPRSGDLSVYWYQQSLDQGLQFLIQYYNGEERAKGNILERFSAQQFPDLHSELNLSSLELGDSALYFCASSVGDSPRHYGYTFGSGTRLTVV.

The rearrangement uses TRBV5-8 and TRBJ1-4; TRBD1 aligns across 8 bases. Looked up from germline, CDR1 is SGHTS and CDR2 is YDEGEE. Trimming removed 2 bases from V and 8 bases from J; junction bases left unmatched: 8. The CDR3 has 15 amino acids. CDR3 region: CASSFGDRRREKLFF. In DNA, the CDR3 is TGTGCCAGCAGCTTCGGGGACAGGCGGCGGGAAAAACTGTTTTTT.

This clone has a handful of counts. This chain links TRBV19 with TRBJ2-3; 8 bases are shared with TRBD2. V gave up 11 bases and J gave up 1 base; unmatched junction bases: 8. CDR1 LNHDA and CDR2 SQIVND come from the germline V gene (reference sequence). The CDR3 is 14 amino acids. CDR3 nucleotide sequence: TGTGCCCGATCGGGAGGGTATCGCACAGATACGCAGTATTTT. Translation gives CARSGGYRTDTQYF. Based on the CDR3 plus reference TRBV19 and TRBJ2-3, the full variable domain is DGGITQSPKYLFRKEGQNVTLSCEQNLNHDAMYWYRQDPGQGLRLIYYSQIVNDFQKGDIAEGYSVSREKKESFPLTVTSAQKNPTAFYLCARSGGYRTDTQYFGPGTRLTVL.

This clone has more than one count but fewer than ten. The chain uses TRBV6-1 and TRBJ1-5; D not certain. The CDR3 is 16 residues long. Germline V gene lookup returns CDR1 MNHNS and CDR2 SASEGT. Trimming shortened V by 2 bases and J by 2 bases, and 13 bases separated the two germline ends. In nucleotides, the CDR3 is TGTGCCAGCAGTGAAAGGGAGGGATGGGGCAATCAGCCCCAGCATTTT. It encodes CASSEREGWGNQPQHF.

This clone was recorded a few times. The J gene is TRBJ1-2, the V gene TRBV6-5; 8 bases are shared with TRBD1. Germline V gives CDR1 MNHEY, CDR2 SVGAGI. There are 15 residues in the CDR3. Trimming took 2 bases from V and 4 from J; bases not matched to a gene: 6. The CDR3 nucleotides read TGTGCCAGCAGTTACAGGGTCAGGGGGCCCTATGGCTACACCTTC. This sequence encodes CASSYRVRGPYGYTF.

V usage is TRBV20-1 and J usage is TRBJ1-2; 9 nucleotides align to TRBD1. This CDR3 contains 11 residues. Germline-derived CDR1 and CDR2 are DFQATT and SNEGSKA (reference sequence). Here the CDR3 reads CRARTGDGYTF. CDR3 sequence (DNA): TGCAGAGCCCGGACAGGGGATGGCTACACCTTC.

V is TRBV9 and J is TRBJ2-7, with a possible D match to TRBD1 (6 bases). Per germline, CDR1 SGDLS and CDR2 YYNGEE. There are 14 residues in the CDR3. V lost 1 base and J lost 4, with 12 bases in between. CDR3 amino acids: CASSVSSQGYEQYF. The CDR3 DNA reads as TGTGCCAGCAGCGTAAGCTCACAGGGATACGAGCAGTACTTC.

V is TRBV28 and J is TRBJ1-6, with D tentatively TRBD1 (5 bases). The CDR3 runs 15 residues. Trimming stripped 6 bases from V and 9 bases from J, with 18 bases between. Germline values: CDR1 MDHEN, CDR2 SYDVKM. The CDR3 DNA reads as TGTGCCAGCAGCCGCGATGTGGGGAGGGGTTCACCCCTCCACTTT. This sequence encodes CASSRDVGRGSPLHF.

This chain links TRBV6-1 with TRBJ2-7; 11 positions match TRBD2. From germline, CDR1 is MNHNS and CDR2 SASEGT. J gave up 1 base and V 0 bases, and 11 bases lay outside the gene matches. The CDR3 is 19 amino acids. The CDR3 here is CASSEAGGLAVVGSYEQYF. CDR3 DNA: TGTGCCAGCAGTGAAGCGGGGGGACTAGCGGTCGTCGGATCCTACGAGCAGTACTTC.

The gene calls are TRBV6-1 and TRBJ2-3; D may be TRBD2 (5 bases). Trimming pared 7 bases from V and 5 bases from J, leaving 19 bases between. Germline V gene sequence: CDR1 MNHNS, CDR2 SASEGT. This CDR3 has 15 amino acids. DNA of the CDR3: TGTGCCAGCATTCCGGCTAGCCACATACGAGATACGCAGTATTTT. Residues: CASIPASHIRDTQYF.

The chain links TRBV28 to TRBJ1-1; maybe TRBD1 (6 bases). Germline-derived CDR1 and CDR2 are MDHEN and SYDVKM. V shed 1 base and J shed 4 bases, with 13 bases lying between them. The CDR3 consists of 15 residues. The CDR3 region is CASSLSGGQGTEAFF. The CDR3 DNA follows: TGTGCCAGCAGTTTATCCGGGGGGCAGGGCACTGAAGCTTTCTTT.

The chain recombines TRBV5-6 with TRBJ2-6; TRBD1 aligns across 7 bases. J gave up 5 bases and V 5 bases, and 7 bases lay outside the gene matches. Germline V gene lookup returns CDR1 SGHDT and CDR2 YYEEEE. The CDR3 length is 15 residues. The CDR3 DNA follows: TGTGCCAGCAGTTATGACAGGGATTGGGCCAACGTCCTGACTTTC. Its translation is CASSYDRDWANVLTF.

CDR3 nucleotide sequence: TGCGCCAGCAGCCAAGATAATGGGGGCGGTAAGCTGTTTTTT. Amino acid sequence: CASSQDNGGGKLFF. This chain joins TRBV4-1 and TRBJ2-2, with a possible D match to TRBD1 (6 bases). Germline V gene data show CDR1 as MGHRA and CDR2 as YSYEKL. This CDR3 contains 14 residues. V lost 0 bases to trimming and J lost 12 bases, with 14 bases between them.

This chain links TRBV7-3 with TRBJ1-4, with 7 nucleotides matching TRBD1. The junction had 4 bases not matched to a gene; V was cut back by 3 bases and J by 3 bases. The CDR3 has 15 amino acids. CDR1 and CDR2 (germline): SGHTA, FQGTGA. In nucleotides, the CDR3 is TGTGCCAGCAGCTTTAAGACAGGGCCTAATGAAAAACTGTTTTTT. This sequence encodes CASSFKTGPNEKLFF.

The chain employs TRBV7-2 and TRBJ1-1, with TRBD1 as a possible D gene (5 bases). The CDR3 sequence is 14 residues long. The ends were cut back, 1 base at V and 5 bases at J, with 11 bases in the middle. Germline CDR1 and CDR2: SGHTA and FQGNSA. The CDR3: CASSLGGGGTEAFF. The CDR3 coding sequence is TGTGCCAGCAGCTTAGGGGGGGGAGGAACTGAAGCTTTCTTT.

This clone has a handful of counts. V and J are TRBV5-4 and TRBJ2-7; D unclear. The CDR3 loop spans 15 amino acids. Germline CDR1 reads SGHNT; CDR2 reads YYREEE (reference sequence). Trimming removed 1 base at V and 3 bases at J, with 14 bases between. CDR3 sequence reads: CASSLPNQADYEQYF. CDR3 DNA: TGTGCCAGCAGCTTGCCCAACCAGGCAGACTACGAGCAGTACTTC.

The genes are TRBV5-1 and TRBJ1-3, with 7 bases lining up with TRBD1. The CDR3 loop spans 15 amino acids. Germline-derived CDR1 and CDR2 are SGHRS and YFSETQ. Unmatched junction bases numbered 7, after V lost 3 bases and J lost 4 bases. The CDR3 loop reads CASSWGTASGNTIYF. The CDR3 DNA reads as TGCGCCAGCAGCTGGGGGACAGCCTCGGGAAACACCATATATTTT.

V and J are TRBV15 and TRBJ1-1, with D maybe TRBD1 (5 bases). Trimming cost V 1 base and J 4 bases, with 10 bases left between them. CDR1 and CDR2 (germline): LNHNV, YYDKDF (reference sequence). The CDR3 sequence is 14 residues long. The CDR3 region has the DNA TGTGCCACCAGCAGAGGGGGCTATGGCACTGAAGCTTTCTTT. It translates to CATSRGGYGTEAFF.

The chain employs TRBV4-1 and TRBJ1-2; D is undetermined. This CDR3 has 13 residues. The germline CDR1 and CDR2 sequences are MGHRA and YSYEKL. V lost 1 base and J lost 7, with 10 bases in between. CDR3 sequence (DNA): TGCGCCAGCAGCCAAGTCTCGTCCTCTGGCTACACCTTC. Residues: CASSQVSSSGYTF.

The rearrangement links TRBV29-1 to TRBJ1-6; D perhaps matches TRBD1 (6 bases). The length of the CDR3 is 13 residues. Looked up from germline, CDR1 is SQVTM and CDR2 is ANQGSEA. Trimming pared 5 bases from V and 7 bases from J, leaving 12 bases between. In DNA form, the CDR3 reads TGCAGCGTTCGGGGGGGCCCGAATTCACCCCTCCACTTT. It codes for CSVRGGPNSPLHF.

The chain is built from TRBV9 and TRBJ2-2; D unclear. V was shortened by 0 bases and J by 5 bases, with 8 bases between the two germline ends. In germline, CDR1 is SGDLS, CDR2 YYNGEE. The CDR3 sequence is 14 residues long. Here the CDR3 DNA reads TGTGCCAGCAGCGTAGCTTCACGGACCGGGGAGCTGTTTTTT. Its translation is CASSVASRTGELFF.

The table lists this clone with a count of one. The chain links TRBV30 to TRBJ1-2; 7 nucleotides line up with TRBD1. The germline gives CDR1 GTSNPN, CDR2 SVGIG (reference sequence). Losses at the gene ends were 8 bases for V and 2 bases for J; bases not matched to a gene: 5. The CDR3 is made up of 12 amino acids. The CDR3 loop is CAGNRGNYGYTF. In DNA form, the CDR3 reads TGTGCCGGTAACAGGGGAAACTATGGCTACACCTTC.

V is TRBV6-1 and J is TRBJ2-2, with a weak D call TRBD1 (5 bases). The germline V and J ends were trimmed by 5 bases and 1 base, with 11 bases remaining between them. From germline, CDR1 is MNHNS and CDR2 SASEGT. CDR3 length: 15 residues. In DNA, the CDR3 is TGTGCCAGCAGTCCCCCTCAGGGGAACACCGGGGAGCTGTTTTTT. Its translation: CASSPPQGNTGELFF.

In this sample, this clone turned up a few times. This chain links TRBV2 with TRBJ2-3; weak D call: TRBD2 (5 bases). Trimming took off 7 bases at V and 0 bases at J, with 17 bases between the two ends. The CDR3 runs 16 residues. Germline CDR1 is SNHLY and CDR2 is FYNNEI. CDR3 bases: TGTGCCAGCACCAGATCTAGCCGAGCTAGCACAGATACGCAGTATTTT. It codes for CASTRSSRASTDTQYF. The complete variable domain, with remaining parts taken from reference TRBV2 and TRBJ2-3, reads EPEVTQTPSHQVTQMGQEVILRCVPISNHLYFYWYRQILGQKVEFLVSFYNNEISEKSEIFDDQFSVERPDGSNFTLKIRSTKLEDSAMYFCASTRSSRASTDTQYFGPGTRLTVL.

The chain combines TRBV20-1 with TRBJ2-1; no reliable D call. V lost 4 bases, J lost 8 bases, and 6 bases lay in between. This CDR3 has 10 residues. CDR1 is DFQATT and CDR2 is SNEGSKA in the germline V gene (reference sequence). CDR3 DNA sequence: TGCAGTGCTATTCCTCATGAGCAGTTCTTC. Protein: CSAIPHEQFF.

This chain uses TRBV11-2 with TRBJ1-1; no reliable D call. In germline, CDR1 is SGHAT, CDR2 FQNNGV. The CDR3 consists of 16 residues. The ends were cut back, 6 bases at V and 0 bases at J, with 17 bases in the middle. The CDR3 DNA reads as TGTGCCAGCAGAATAAAACGGTCGGGTGTGAACACTGAAGCTTTCTTT. Its translation is CASRIKRSGVNTEAFF. Drawing the rest from reference TRBV11-2 and TRBJ1-1, the complete variable domain is EAGVAQSPRYKIIEKRQSVAFWCNPISGHATLYWYQQILGQGPKLLIQFQNNGVVDDSQLPKDRFSAERLKGVDSTLKIQPAKLEDSAVYLCASRIKRSGVNTEAFFGQGTRLTVV.

A single count supports this clone. This chain uses TRBV2 with TRBJ2-5, with 14 bases matching TRBD2. The CDR3 totals 15 residues. Germline CDR1 reads SNHLY; CDR2 reads FYNNEI. The V segment lost 6 bases and the J segment 1 base; nucleotides outside the gene matches: 1. CDR3 nucleotides: TGTGCCAGCAGGGGACTAGCGGGGGCCCAAGAGACCCAGTACTTC. Protein product: CASRGLAGAQETQYF.